Listed below are T cell receptor beta chains from one sample, sequenced in a study of shared clonotypes between healthy human individuals. Measured with immunoSEQ multiplex PCR; TCRdb has only the in-frame clones, and not every one. The table lists 450,000 to 500,000 clones, 60% to 80% of them singletons. The specimen was PBMCs. The receptors originated from a woman in her 40s in good health. Some clones in this sample may be carry-over from other donors' samples. Each CDR3 is given with its conserved first and last residue. D genes are given only for firm matches. The listing skips clone size in some rows; elsewhere it reads once, few, many or a size class.

J gene: TRBJ2-7
V gene: TRBV18
clone size: .
D gene: .
CDR3 DNA: TGTGCCAGCTCACCAGGCCGGGACACCCTTAGGAAGTACTTC
CDR3 protein: CASSPGRDTLRKYF

J gene: TRBJ2-7
V gene: TRBV6-5
clone size: .
D gene: TRBD1
CDR3 DNA: TGTGCCAGCAGTCGTACCGGGACAGAGACCTACGAGCAGTACTTC
CDR3 protein: CASSRTGTETYEQYF

J gene: TRBJ1-2
V gene: TRBV6-1
clone size: few
D gene: .
CDR3 DNA: TGTGCCAGCAGTGAACAGAGCAGGAACTATGGCTACACCTTC
CDR3 protein: CASSEQSRNYGYTF

J gene: TRBJ2-5
V gene: TRBV7-9
clone size: .
D gene: .
CDR3 DNA: TGTGCCAGCAGCTTTGAGGAGTACCAAGAGACCCAGTACTTC
CDR3 protein: CASSFEEYQETQYF

J gene: TRBJ2-3
V gene: TRBV28
clone size: .
D gene: .
CDR3 DNA: TGTGCCACCTACGACGGAGGGGGAAGCACAGATACGCAGTATTTT
CDR3 protein: CATYDGGGSTDTQYF

J gene: TRBJ2-2
V gene: TRBV19
clone size: .
D gene: .
CDR3 DNA: TGTGCCAGTAGTTGGGCGGTTGCCACCGGGGAGCTGTTTTTT
CDR3 protein: CASSWAVATGELFF

J gene: TRBJ1-2
V gene: TRBV6-1
clone size: .
D gene: .
CDR3 DNA: TGTGCCAGCATGGGAACGTGGGATTTCTATGGCTACACCTTC
CDR3 protein: CASMGTWDFYGYTF

J gene: TRBJ2-2
V gene: TRBV7-9
clone size: once
D gene: .
CDR3 DNA: TGTGCCAGCACCCCTTGGGATTCGCCCGGGGAGCTGTTTTTT
CDR3 protein: CASTPWDSPGELFF

J gene: TRBJ2-4
V gene: TRBV9
clone size: many
D gene: TRBD1
CDR3 DNA: TGTGCCAGCAGCGAGAGACAGGGGAAGGACATTCAGTACTTC
CDR3 protein: CASSERQGKDIQYF

J gene: TRBJ2-7
V gene: TRBV5-1
clone size: .
D gene: .
CDR3 DNA: TGCGCCAGCAGCTTATCAACCCCCTTGGACGAGCAGTACTTC
CDR3 protein: CASSLSTPLDEQYF

J gene: TRBJ2-3
V gene: TRBV7-9
clone size: .
D gene: .
CDR3 DNA: TGTGCCAGCAGCTTGATTGGTCCGAGCACAGATACGCAGTATTTT
CDR3 protein: CASSLIGPSTDTQYF

J gene: TRBJ2-2
V gene: TRBV5-1
clone size: .
D gene: .
CDR3 DNA: TGCGCCAGCAGCTTGGCCGGCCACACCGGGGAGCTGTTTTTT
CDR3 protein: CASSLAGHTGELFF

J gene: TRBJ2-7
V gene: TRBV9
clone size: .
D gene: .
CDR3 DNA: TGTGCCAGCAGCGTATCCGGGACGGGACGGGTCGAGCAGTACTTC
CDR3 protein: CASSVSGTGRVEQYF

J gene: TRBJ1-1
V gene: TRBV18
clone size: .
D gene: .
CDR3 DNA: TGTGCCAGCTCACCCTCTCCACAGGGGAACACTGAAGCTTTCTTT
CDR3 protein: CASSPSPQGNTEAFF

J gene: TRBJ2-1
V gene: TRBV19
clone size: once
D gene: TRBD2
CDR3 DNA: TGTGCCAGTAGGTCGACGGGACTAGCATTTTATGAGCAGTTCTTC
CDR3 protein: CASRSTGLAFYEQFF